Shown below are 8 T cell receptor beta chains from a single sample sequenced in a study of shared clonotypes between healthy human individuals. Assay: immunoSEQ multiplex PCR; the TCRdb copy retains only in-frame clones and omits some. Of roughly 2.5 million clones detected, more than 80% appear once; the ten largest clones hold over 0.12%. The sequencing input was naive CD4+ T cells sorted from blood. Subset noted: CD45RA+ positively selected. These receptors were obtained from a young man in good health.

The chain is built from TRBV6-1 and TRBJ2-1; the match to TRBD2 covers 10 bases. This CDR3 is 15 amino acids long. Germline V gives CDR1 MNHNS, CDR2 SASEGT. Germline trimming cut 8 bases from V and 7 bases from J; bases unmatched to any gene: 11. The CDR3 is CASGQRGGIRNEQFF. In DNA, the CDR3 is TGTGCCAGCGGTCAGCGGGGGGGCATAAGAAATGAGCAGTTCTTC.

Turning to this clone: Other DNA sequences in the sample encode the same CDR3. The J gene is TRBJ1-3, the V gene TRBV6-5, with 7 bases that match TRBD1. V shed 6 bases, J shed 1 base, and the junction held 3 bases outside the gene matches. Germline V gene lookup returns CDR1 MNHEY and CDR2 SVGAGI. The CDR3 covers 14 residues. The CDR3 spells CASSQTGSGNTIYF. The DNA of the CDR3 is TGTGCCAGCAGCCAGACAGGGTCTGGAAACACCATATATTTT.

Notes on this clone: The sample holds other DNA sequences that translate to the same CDR3. The rearrangement joins TRBV18 to TRBJ2-6; 7 bases line up with TRBD1. After removal of 3 bases from V and 0 bases from J, the junction contained 2 bases not matched to a gene. CDR3 length: 16 residues. Germline values: CDR1 KGHSH, CDR2 LQKENI. This CDR3 is CASSPRDSSGANVLTF. CDR3 in DNA: TGTGCCAGCTCACCTAGGGACAGCTCTGGGGCCAACGTCCTGACTTTC.

The V and J genes are TRBV11-2 and TRBJ2-5, with D perhaps TRBD1 (7 bases). Trimming cost V 4 bases and J 11 bases, with 14 bases left between them. CDR1 is SGHAT and CDR2 is FQNNGV in the germline V gene. This CDR3 has 12 amino acids. The DNA of the CDR3 is TGTGCCAGCAGCTCTCAGACAGGGAGGCAGTACTTC. Amino acid sequence: CASSSQTGRQYF.

Note on this clone: Other DNA sequences within the sample encode an identical CDR3. CDR3 sequence reads: CASSPGQHTDTQYF. The CDR3 nucleotides read TGCGCCAGCAGCCCTGGACAACACACAGATACGCAGTATTTT. V usage is TRBV5-1 and J usage is TRBJ2-3, with D tentatively TRBD1 (5 bases). V lost 4 bases, J lost 2 bases, and 11 bases lay in between. The length of the CDR3 is 14 residues. The germline gives CDR1 SGHRS, CDR2 YFSETQ.

This chain links TRBV6-5 with TRBJ2-3; D is uncertain. This CDR3 has 14 amino acids. Germline CDR1 is MNHEY and CDR2 is SVGAGI. With 0 bases removed from V and 0 bases from J, the gap between germline ends came to 4 bases. For the CDR3, the DNA is TGTGCCAGCAGTTACTCGTTTAGCACAGATACGCAGTATTTT. It codes for CASSYSFSTDTQYF.

CDR3 nucleotide sequence: TGCAGCGTTGGGGTGGACTCCTACGAGCAGTACTTC. Residues: CSVGVDSYEQYF. The rearrangement links TRBV29-1 to TRBJ2-7; D is unclear. Germline-derived CDR1 and CDR2 are SQVTM and ANQGSEA. Trimming left V 4 bases short and J 0 bases short, with 7 bases between. This CDR3 is built from 12 residues.

The gene calls are TRBV6-5 and TRBJ2-7; perhaps TRBD2 as D (7 bases). This CDR3 is 14 amino acids long. CDR1 and CDR2 (germline): MNHEY, SVGAGI. Trimming shortened V by 8 bases and J by 6 bases, and 20 bases separated the two germline ends. CDR3 DNA sequence: TGTGCCAGCCAGGGGAGCGGGGCCACGGGCGAGCAGTACTTC. This gives the protein CASQGSGATGEQYF.